The entry below gives a single TCR beta chain sequence along with its context. The antigen remains undetermined. CDR1 MNHEY and CDR2 SVGAGI come from the germline V gene. With 7 bases removed from V and 6 bases from J, the gap between germline ends came to 16 bases. This CDR3 spans 15 amino acids. This was the immunoSEQ version 4 assay in survey mode. Clones were sequenced by immunoSEQ multiplex PCR, and TCRdb holds only the in-frame ones, with some missing. Of roughly 64,000 clones in the sample, 65% to 80% were seen once. The stimulus was an HIV-1 Gag 15-mer peptide pool, about 1 ug/peptide/mL. CD40L-negative CD69-negative CD45RO-high memory CD4+ T cells were sorted as populations depleted of antigen-responding cells. This sample is part of a study of persistence of HIV-infected CD4 T cells. About the study: Donors were ART-treated; their CMV- and Gag-responding CD4+ T cells were isolated. Median time on suppressive ART was around 8 years. Study-wide findings and caveats: Within sorted populations, more oligoclonal TCRs accompanied more oligoclonal proviruses.

Source: CD4+ T cells sorted from PBMCs after roughly 18-hour stimulation, taken from a patient who received antiretroviral therapy. The clonotype originates from an adult man with HIV who was CMV-seropositive. The rearrangement links TRBV6-5 to TRBJ1-6; D possibly corresponds to TRBD1 (6 bases). The CDR3, as DNA: TGTGCCAGCACCCCCTTGAGGGGGTCTAATTCACCCCTCCACTTT. Protein: CASTPLRGSNSPLHF.